One and the same sample provided the 21 T cell receptor beta chains below, sequenced in a study of response to subunit inactivated influenza vaccine. TCRdb reprocessed the RT-PCR reads via MiXCR and lists one record per CDR3 protein. The sample includes roughly 460,000 distinct CDR3 sequences, roughly 11% of them seen just once. The specimen was PBMCs from blood, collected 35 to 45 days after vaccination. These receptor sequences come from a man aged 50-59 years who received an inactivated influenza vaccine.

This clonotype was seen more than once but under ten times. V usage is TRBV28 and J usage is TRBJ2-1; the D is unclear. V was cut by 2 bases and J by 6 bases, with 8 bases left in between. This CDR3 comprises 13 residues. Germline V lookup: CDR1 MDHEN, CDR2 SYDVKM. This CDR3 reads CASSLSTPNEQFF. The CDR3 DNA follows: TGTGCCAGCAGTTTAAGTACTCCCAATGAGCAGTTCTTC.

This chain connects TRBV7-2 to TRBJ2-5, with TRBD1 identical over 8 bases. The J segment lost 2 bases and the V segment lost 1 base, leaving 3 bases of the junction unmatched. CDR3 length: 15 residues. Germline-derived CDR1 and CDR2 are SGHTA and FQGNSA. The CDR3 region has the DNA TGTGCCAGCAGCTTAGTCAGGGGGCCTCAAGAGACCCAGTACTTC. This encodes CASSLVRGPQETQYF. Using reference TRBV7-2 and TRBJ2-5 for the parts outside the CDR3, the full variable domain is GAGVSQSPSNKVTEKGKDVELRCDPISGHTALYWYRQSLGQGLEFLIYFQGNSAPDKSGLPSDRFSAERTGGSVSTLTIQRTQQEDSAVYLCASSLVRGPQETQYFGPGTRLLVL.

In its sample, this clonotype was seen many times. V and J are TRBV11-2 and TRBJ2-3; 10 nucleotides line up with TRBD2. V gave up 2 bases and J gave up 2 bases; unmatched junction bases: 4. The CDR3 is 16 amino acids. Germline lookup yields CDR1 SGHAT and CDR2 FQNNGV. CDR3 region: CASSLSLAGFTDTQYF. The CDR3 DNA reads TGTGCCAGCAGCTTATCACTAGCGGGGTTCACAGATACGCAGTATTTT.

This clonotype was seen ten or more times. V usage is TRBV5-4 and J usage is TRBJ2-1; D remains ambiguous. There are 16 residues in the CDR3. The germline CDR1 and CDR2 sequences are SGHNT and YYREEE (reference sequence). Trimming took 1 base from V and 6 from J, leaving 17 bases between them. The CDR3 DNA sequence: TGTGCCAGCAGCTTGTGGGTGGATGGCAGGAGCAATGAGCAGTTCTTC. This encodes CASSLWVDGRSNEQFF.

Points on this clonotype: This clone may be a read error of a much larger clone one base away. Since the CDR3 does not end with the conserved phenylalanine or tryptophan, this likely comes from a read error. The chain uses TRBV4-2 and TRBJ2-7; a possible D gene is TRBD2 (5 bases). There are 17 residues in the CDR3. Germline lookup yields CDR1 LGHNA and CDR2 YNFKEQ. The V and J ends lost 2 bases and 2 bases respectively, with 19 bases between them. The CDR3 loop reads CASSQLLSGGRPYEQYY. CDR3 DNA: TGTGCCAGCAGCCAACTACTGTCGGGCGGGCGCCCCTACGAGCAGTACTAC.

This clonotype was counted between two and nine times. This chain uses TRBV12-3 or TRBV12-4 with TRBJ2-1; D ambiguous. The CDR3 is 15 residues long. The germline V and J ends were trimmed by 6 bases and 0 bases, with 12 bases remaining between them. CDR3 region: CASSLNLGSYNEQFF. CDR3 in DNA: TGTGCCAGCAGCCTTAATCTGGGCTCCTACAATGAGCAGTTCTTC.

Ten or more counts support this clonotype. V and J are TRBV12-3 or TRBV12-4 and TRBJ2-7; no definite D call. This CDR3 is 16 amino acids long. Trimming stripped 3 bases from V and 5 bases from J, with 20 bases between. The CDR3 region is CASSFGRPFLPDEQYF. The CDR3 DNA sequence: TGTGCCAGCAGTTTCGGCAGGCCGTTTCTTCCAGACGAGCAGTACTTC.

This clonotype was seen more than once but under ten times. The V and J genes are TRBV20-1 and TRBJ1-1; D uncertain. Trimming left V 6 bases short and J 0 bases short, with 8 bases between. Per the germline V gene, CDR1 is DFQATT and CDR2 is SNEGSKA (reference sequence). The CDR3 spans 12 residues. CDR3 sequence: CSAGALNTEAFF. The DNA of the CDR3 is TGCAGTGCAGGTGCCCTGAACACTGAAGCTTTCTTT.

This clonotype has a handful of counts. The genes are TRBV7-2 and TRBJ2-1; D is unresolved. Deletions cut 6 bases from V and 7 bases from J, with 10 bases between. The CDR3 is 12 amino acids. Germline CDR1 reads SGHTA; CDR2 reads FQGNSA. The CDR3 region has the DNA TGTGCCAGCAGTTTTAGTAGGAATGAGCAGTTCTTC. Translation: CASSFSRNEQFF.

Many counts were recorded for this clonotype. The chain combines TRBV3-1 with TRBJ2-1, with D possibly being TRBD2 (5 bases). V lost 0 bases to trimming and J lost 4 bases, with 10 bases between them. This CDR3 spans 15 amino acids. From germline, CDR1 is LGHDT and CDR2 YNNKEL (reference sequence). The CDR3 bases are TGTGCCAGCAGCCAAGAAAGTGAGGGTTACAATGAGCAGTTCTTC. This encodes CASSQESEGYNEQFF.

This clonotype was detected only a few times. The chain carries TRBV18 and TRBJ2-2, with 13 bases fitting TRBD2. The germline V gene has CDR1 KGHSH and CDR2 LQKENI. The CDR3 consists of 16 residues. With V trimmed by 1 base and J by 7 bases, 3 bases remained unmatched. CDR3 DNA: TGTGCCAGCTCACCACGACTAGCGGGAGGTATCGGGGAGCTGTTTTTT. It yields the protein CASSPRLAGGIGELFF.

This clonotype was found many times. J is TRBJ2-1 and V is TRBV5-1, with TRBD1 matching over 8 bases. The trim removed 2 bases at V and 6 bases at J, leaving 7 bases unmatched. Germline CDR1 reads SGHRS; CDR2 reads YFSETQ. This CDR3 is built from 15 residues. The CDR3 nucleotides read TGCGCCAGCAGCTTTCAACAGGGGGTTGGCAATGAGCAGTTCTTC. Translating gives CASSFQQGVGNEQFF.

This clonotype was detected only a few times. This chain connects TRBV6-1 to TRBJ2-5; 11 nucleotides agree with TRBD1. With V trimmed by 6 bases and J by 4 bases, 10 bases remained unmatched. Germline V CDR1 and CDR2: MNHNS, SASEGT. The CDR3 consists of 16 residues. The CDR3 coding sequence is TGTGCCAGCAGCCTAACCGGGACAGGGGGAGGAGAGACCCAGTACTTC. Amino acid sequence: CASSLTGTGGGETQYF.

This clonotype was found a few times. The chain has TRBV20-1 and TRBJ2-5, with no clear D. Germline CDR1 is DFQATT and CDR2 is SNEGSKA (reference sequence). This CDR3 has 12 amino acids. The V gene lost 0 bases and the J gene lost 4 bases, with 6 bases spanning the gap. The CDR3 is CSAREGVETQYF. CDR3 in DNA: TGCAGTGCTAGAGAGGGTGTAGAGACCCAGTACTTC.

This clonotype was counted a few times. This chain connects TRBV20-1 to TRBJ1-1; D not resolved. V lost 1 base and J lost 4, with 16 bases in between. This CDR3 is built from 15 residues. The V gene's germline CDR1 is DFQATT and CDR2 SNEGSKA (reference sequence). The CDR3 reads CSARALGSPVTEAFF. CDR3 nucleotide sequence: TGCAGTGCTAGAGCCTTGGGTAGTCCGGTCACTGAAGCTTTCTTT.

Worth noting for this clonotype: This may come from a read error, since a much larger clone is one base off. The chain has TRBV12-3 or TRBV12-4 and TRBJ2-1, with D maybe TRBD2 (6 bases). V gave up 10 bases and J gave up 0 bases, with 10 bases separating them. The CDR3 is made up of 13 amino acids. The CDR3 DNA follows: TGTGCCATGGGGGGAGGCTCCTACAATGAGCAGTTCTTC. This sequence encodes CAMGGGSYNEQFF.

In its sample, this clonotype was seen a few times. This chain connects TRBV6-5 to TRBJ2-1; tentatively, D is TRBD2 (5 bases). The V gene lost 0 bases and the J gene lost 7 bases, with 13 bases spanning the gap. CDR1 and CDR2 (germline): MNHEY, SVGAGI. This CDR3 has 15 residues. The CDR3 is CASSYSPSTMNEQFF. The CDR3 coding sequence is TGTGCCAGCAGTTACTCCCCTTCGACTATGAATGAGCAGTTCTTC.

The gene calls are TRBV7-2 and TRBJ1-2; D is undetermined. The germline gives CDR1 SGHTA, CDR2 FQGNSA. This CDR3 contains 14 residues. V gave up 1 base and J gave up 1 base, with 7 bases separating them. Here the CDR3 reads CASSLGRINYGYTF. In nucleotides, the CDR3 is TGTGCCAGCAGCTTAGGGCGGATTAACTATGGCTACACCTTC.

This clonotype has only a few counts. CDR3 in amino acids: CASSEGISGRPTEGRPDTQYF. The DNA of the CDR3 is TGTGCCAGCAGCGAGGGTATTAGCGGGCGACCAACGGAGGGGCGGCCAGATACGCAGTATTTT. The chain links TRBV11-1 to TRBJ2-3; 7 bases line up with TRBD2. Germline V gene data show CDR1 as SGHAT and CDR2 as FQDESV (reference sequence). The CDR3 is 21 residues long. The V gene end was trimmed by 5 bases and the J gene end by 4 bases; junction bases not matched to a gene: 27.

This clonotype was detected ten times or more. The chain employs TRBV5-1 and TRBJ2-5; TRBD2 might be the D (6 bases). V was pared by 6 bases and J by 1 base, with 13 bases between. Germline values: CDR1 SGHRS, CDR2 YFSETQ. This CDR3 is 14 amino acids long. The CDR3 bases are TGCGCCAGCACGATTAGCGGTTTCCAAGAGACCCAGTACTTC. As protein: CASTISGFQETQYF. The entire variable domain, with the rest obtained from reference TRBV5-1 and TRBJ2-5, is as follows: KAGVTQTPRYLIKTRGQQVTLSCSPISGHRSVSWYQQTPGQGLQFLFEYFSETQRNKGNFPGRFSGRQFSNSRSEMNVSTLELGDSALYLCASTISGFQETQYFGPGTRLLVL.

This clonotype was detected a few times. The chain employs TRBV20-1 and TRBJ2-7; 8 bases agree with TRBD1. This CDR3 spans 14 amino acids. Losses at the gene ends were 2 bases for V and 4 bases for J; bases not matched to a gene: 7. Germline V gene data show CDR1 as DFQATT and CDR2 as SNEGSKA (reference sequence). Written as DNA, the CDR3 is TGCAGTGCTAGACAAACAGGGGGACGGTACGAGCAGTACTTC. This codes for CSARQTGGRYEQYF.